This record looks at one T cell receptor beta chain sequence and its context. The data were obtained in a study of blood T cell repertoires in COVID-19. For the study at large: Sample material is recorded as cDNA or gDNA derived from T cells, B-cell-depleted T cells, or PBMCs.

Germline CDR1 KGHDR, CDR2 SFDVKD. The CDR3 covers 16 residues. Trimming removed 5 bases from V and 0 bases from J; junction bases left unmatched: 5. Measured with immunoSEQ multiplex PCR; TCRdb has only the in-frame clones, and not every one. There are some 40,000 clones in the sample; around 80% occur only once, and 8% to 10% lies in the top ten. The TCR originated in a man in his fifties or sixties in a cohort sampled during active COVID-19. Input material: peripheral blood. The chain has TRBV24-1 and TRBJ2-1; 8 bases agree with TRBD2. The DNA for the CDR3 is TGTGCCACCAGTGGGCTAGCGGGTAGCTCCTACAATGAGCAGTTCTTC. Translated, it gives CATSGLAGSSYNEQFF.